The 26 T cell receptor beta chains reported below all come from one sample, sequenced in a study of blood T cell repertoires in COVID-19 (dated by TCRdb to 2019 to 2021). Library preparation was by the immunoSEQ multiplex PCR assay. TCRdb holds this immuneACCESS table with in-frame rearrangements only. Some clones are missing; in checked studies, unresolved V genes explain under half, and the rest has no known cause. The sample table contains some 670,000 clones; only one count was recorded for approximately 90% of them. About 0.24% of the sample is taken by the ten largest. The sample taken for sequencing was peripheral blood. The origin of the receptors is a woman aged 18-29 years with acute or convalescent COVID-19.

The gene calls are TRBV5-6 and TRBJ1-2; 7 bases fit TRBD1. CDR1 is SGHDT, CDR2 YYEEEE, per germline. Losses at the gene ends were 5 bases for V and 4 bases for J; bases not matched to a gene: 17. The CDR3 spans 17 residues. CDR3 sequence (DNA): TGTGCCAGCAGTAGTTTCGTCTTTCCAGGGGGTGGCTATGGCTACACCTTC. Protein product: CASSSFVFPGGGYGYTF.

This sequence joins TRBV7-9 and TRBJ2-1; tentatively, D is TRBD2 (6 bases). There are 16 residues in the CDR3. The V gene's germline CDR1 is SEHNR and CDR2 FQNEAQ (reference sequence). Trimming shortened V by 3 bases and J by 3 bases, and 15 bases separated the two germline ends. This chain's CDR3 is CASSFSGRGNYNEQFF. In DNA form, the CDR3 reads TGTGCCAGCAGCTTTAGTGGTCGGGGGAACTACAATGAGCAGTTCTTC.

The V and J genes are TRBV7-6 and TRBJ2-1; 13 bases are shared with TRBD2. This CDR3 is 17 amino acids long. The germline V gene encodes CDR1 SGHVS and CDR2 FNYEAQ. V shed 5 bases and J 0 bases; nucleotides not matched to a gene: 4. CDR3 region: CASSKLAGGRSYNEQFF. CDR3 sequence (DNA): TGTGCCAGCAGCAAACTAGCGGGGGGGCGCTCCTACAATGAGCAGTTCTTC.

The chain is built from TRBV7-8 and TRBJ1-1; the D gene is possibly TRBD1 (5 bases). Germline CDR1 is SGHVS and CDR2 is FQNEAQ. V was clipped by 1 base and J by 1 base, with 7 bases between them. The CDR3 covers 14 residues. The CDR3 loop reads CASSLGGANTEAFF. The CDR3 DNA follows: TGTGCCAGCAGCTTAGGTGGGGCGAACACTGAAGCTTTCTTT.

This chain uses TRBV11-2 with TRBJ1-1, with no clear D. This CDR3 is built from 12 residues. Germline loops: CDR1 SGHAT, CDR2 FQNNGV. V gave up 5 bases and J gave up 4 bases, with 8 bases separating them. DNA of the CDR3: TGTGCCAGCAGCCGGGCGGGCACTGAAGCTTTCTTT. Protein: CASSRAGTEAFF.

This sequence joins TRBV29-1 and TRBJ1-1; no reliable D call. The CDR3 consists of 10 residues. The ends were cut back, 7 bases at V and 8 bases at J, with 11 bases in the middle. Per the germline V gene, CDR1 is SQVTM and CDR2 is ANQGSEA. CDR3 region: CSGAGIEAFF. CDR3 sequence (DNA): TGCAGCGGGGCGGGAATCGAAGCTTTCTTT.

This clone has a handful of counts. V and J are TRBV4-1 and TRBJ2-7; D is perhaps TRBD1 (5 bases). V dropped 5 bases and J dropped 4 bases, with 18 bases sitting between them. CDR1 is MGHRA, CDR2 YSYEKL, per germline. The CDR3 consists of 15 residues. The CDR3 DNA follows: TGCGCCAGCAGCGACGCAGGGAAGCCTACGTACGAGCAGTACTTC. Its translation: CASSDAGKPTYEQYF.

DNA of the CDR3: TGTGCCAGCAGCCCAGGGCCAATCTCTGGAAACACCATATATTTT. It is translated as CASSPGPISGNTIYF. The chain couples TRBV7-8 to TRBJ1-3, with D maybe TRBD1 (5 bases). The ends were cut back, 5 bases at V and 0 bases at J, with 11 bases in the middle. CDR1 and CDR2 (germline): SGHVS, FQNEAQ. This CDR3 is 15 amino acids long.

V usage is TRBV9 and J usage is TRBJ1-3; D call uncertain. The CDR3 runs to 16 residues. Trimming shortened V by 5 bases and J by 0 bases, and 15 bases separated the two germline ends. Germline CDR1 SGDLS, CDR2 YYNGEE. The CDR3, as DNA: TGTGCCAGCAGTGGGAGGGTCGGGCTCTCTGGAAACACCATATATTTT. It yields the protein CASSGRVGLSGNTIYF. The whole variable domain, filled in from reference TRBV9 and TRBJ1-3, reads DSGVTQTPKHLITATGQRVTLRCSPRSGDLSVYWYQQSLDQGLQFLIQYYNGEERAKGNILERFSAQQFPDLHSELNLSSLELGDSALYFCASSGRVGLSGNTIYFGEGSWLTVV.

CDR3 sequence (DNA): TGTGCCAGCAGTTACGCAGGGCCCAACTATGGCTACACCTTC. It encodes CASSYAGPNYGYTF. The chain carries TRBV6-5 and TRBJ1-2; TRBD1 is a possible D gene (5 bases). This CDR3 is 14 amino acids long. CDR1 MNHEY and CDR2 SVGAGI come from the germline V gene. The V end lost 2 bases, the J end lost 2 bases, and 9 bases lay between the germline ends.

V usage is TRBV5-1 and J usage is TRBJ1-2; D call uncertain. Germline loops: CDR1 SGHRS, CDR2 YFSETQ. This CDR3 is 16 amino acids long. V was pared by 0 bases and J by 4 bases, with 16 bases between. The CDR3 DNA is TGCGCCAGCAGCTTGGCCATAACGGCGGCGGTCTATGGCTACACCTTC. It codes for CASSLAITAAVYGYTF. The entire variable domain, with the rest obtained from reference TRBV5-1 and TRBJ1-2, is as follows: KAGVTQTPRYLIKTRGQQVTLSCSPISGHRSVSWYQQTPGQGLQFLFEYFSETQRNKGNFPGRFSGRQFSNSRSEMNVSTLELGDSALYLCASSLAITAAVYGYTFGSGTRLTVV.

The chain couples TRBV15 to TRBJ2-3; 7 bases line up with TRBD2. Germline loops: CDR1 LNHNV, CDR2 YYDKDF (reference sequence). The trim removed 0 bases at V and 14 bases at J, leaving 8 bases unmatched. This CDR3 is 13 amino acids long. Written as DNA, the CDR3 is TGTGCCACCAGCAGAGATGAGGGGAGGGAGCGGTATTTT. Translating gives CATSRDEGRERYF.

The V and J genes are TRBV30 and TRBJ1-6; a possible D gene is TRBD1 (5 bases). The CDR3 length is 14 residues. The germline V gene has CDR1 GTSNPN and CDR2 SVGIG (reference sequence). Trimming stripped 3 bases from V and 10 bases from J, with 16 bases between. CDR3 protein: CAWSVTGTGSPLHF. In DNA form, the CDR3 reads TGTGCCTGGAGCGTCACAGGAACTGGATCACCCCTCCACTTT.

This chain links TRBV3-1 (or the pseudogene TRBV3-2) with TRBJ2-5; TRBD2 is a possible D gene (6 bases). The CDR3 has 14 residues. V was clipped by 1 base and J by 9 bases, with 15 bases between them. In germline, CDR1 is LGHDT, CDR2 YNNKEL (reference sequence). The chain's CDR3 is CASSQALAAQAQYF. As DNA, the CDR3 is TGTGCCAGCAGCCAAGCATTAGCGGCCCAGGCCCAGTACTTC.

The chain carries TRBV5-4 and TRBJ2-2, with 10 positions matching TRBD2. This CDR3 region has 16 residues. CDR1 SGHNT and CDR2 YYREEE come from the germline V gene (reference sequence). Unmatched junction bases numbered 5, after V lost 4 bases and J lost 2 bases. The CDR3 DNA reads TGTGCCAGCAGCCAGCTAGCGGGGGATAACACCGGGGAGCTGTTTTTT. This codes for CASSQLAGDNTGELFF.

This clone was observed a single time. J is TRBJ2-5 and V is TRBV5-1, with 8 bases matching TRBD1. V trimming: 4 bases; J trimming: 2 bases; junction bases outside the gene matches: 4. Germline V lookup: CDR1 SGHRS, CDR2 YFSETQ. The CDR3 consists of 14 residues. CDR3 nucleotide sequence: TGCGCCAGCAGCCCCTGGACAGGGCAAGAGACCCAGTACTTC. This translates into CASSPWTGQETQYF.

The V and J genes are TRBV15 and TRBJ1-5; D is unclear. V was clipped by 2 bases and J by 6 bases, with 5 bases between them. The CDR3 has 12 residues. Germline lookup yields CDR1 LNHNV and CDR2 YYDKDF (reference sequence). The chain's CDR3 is CATSRPGQPQHF. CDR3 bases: TGTGCCACCAGCAGACCGGGTCAGCCCCAGCATTTT.

This chain's CDR3 is CASSPLGQADTIYF. DNA for the CDR3: TGTGCCAGCAGCCCCCTAGGACAGGCCGACACCATATATTTT. J is TRBJ1-3 and V is TRBV3-1 (or the pseudogene TRBV3-2); 7 bases fit TRBD1. The CDR3 spans 14 residues. The V gene end was trimmed by 4 bases and the J gene end by 8 bases; junction bases not matched to a gene: 8. The germline V gene has CDR1 LGHDT and CDR2 YNNKEL (reference sequence).

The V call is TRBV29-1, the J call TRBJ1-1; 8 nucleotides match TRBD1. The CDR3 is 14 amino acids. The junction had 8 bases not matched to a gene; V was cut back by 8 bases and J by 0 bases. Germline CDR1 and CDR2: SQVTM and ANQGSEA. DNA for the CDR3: TGCAGCTTAAGACAGGGGAACATGAACACTGAAGCTTTCTTT. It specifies CSLRQGNMNTEAFF.

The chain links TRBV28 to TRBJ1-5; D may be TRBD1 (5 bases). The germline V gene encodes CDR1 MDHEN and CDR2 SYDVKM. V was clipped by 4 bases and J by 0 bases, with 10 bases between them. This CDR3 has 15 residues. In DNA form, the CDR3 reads TGTGCCAGCAGTTGGGGGGGATATAGCAATCAGCCCCAGCATTTT. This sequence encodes CASSWGGYSNQPQHF.

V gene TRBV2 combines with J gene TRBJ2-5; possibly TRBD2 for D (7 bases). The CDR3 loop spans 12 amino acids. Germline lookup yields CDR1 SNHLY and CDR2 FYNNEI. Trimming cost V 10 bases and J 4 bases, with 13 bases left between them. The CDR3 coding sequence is TGTGCCACCGGGGGGCGGGGAGAGACCCAGTACTTC. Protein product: CATGGRGETQYF. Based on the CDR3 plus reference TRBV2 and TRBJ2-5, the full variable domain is EPEVTQTPSHQVTQMGQEVILRCVPISNHLYFYWYRQILGQKVEFLVSFYNNEISEKSEIFDDQFSVERPDGSNFTLKIRSTKLEDSAMYFCATGGRGETQYFGPGTRLLVL.

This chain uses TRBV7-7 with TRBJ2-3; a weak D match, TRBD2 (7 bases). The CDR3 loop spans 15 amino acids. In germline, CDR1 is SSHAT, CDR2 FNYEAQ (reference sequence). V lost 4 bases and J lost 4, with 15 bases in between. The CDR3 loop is CASSSSGEGSDTQYF. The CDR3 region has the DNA TGTGCCAGCAGCTCCTCAGGGGAGGGTTCAGATACGCAGTATTTT.

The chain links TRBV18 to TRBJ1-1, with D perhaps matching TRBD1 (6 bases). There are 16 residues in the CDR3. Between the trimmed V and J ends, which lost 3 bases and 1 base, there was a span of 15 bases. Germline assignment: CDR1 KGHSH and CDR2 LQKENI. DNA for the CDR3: TGTGCCAGCTCACCTATCGGTGGGGGCCAGAACACTGAAGCTTTCTTT. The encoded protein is CASSPIGGGQNTEAFF.

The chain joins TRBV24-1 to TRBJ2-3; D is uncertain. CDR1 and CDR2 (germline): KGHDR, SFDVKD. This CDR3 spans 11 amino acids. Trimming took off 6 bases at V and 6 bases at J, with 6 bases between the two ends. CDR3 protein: CATSHADTQYF. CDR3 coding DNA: TGTGCCACCAGTCACGCGGATACGCAGTATTTT.

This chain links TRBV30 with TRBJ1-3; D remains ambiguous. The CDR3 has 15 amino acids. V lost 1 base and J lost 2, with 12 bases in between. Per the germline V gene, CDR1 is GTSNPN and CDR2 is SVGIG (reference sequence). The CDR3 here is CAWSAGGRAGNTIYF. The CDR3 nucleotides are TGTGCCTGGAGTGCCGGAGGGAGGGCTGGAAACACCATATATTTT.

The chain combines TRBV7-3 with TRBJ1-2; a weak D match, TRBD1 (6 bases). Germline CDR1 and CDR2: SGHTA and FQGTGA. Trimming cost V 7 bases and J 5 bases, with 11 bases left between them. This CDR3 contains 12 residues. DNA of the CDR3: TGTGCCAGCACCATCAGGGGATATGGCTACACCTTC. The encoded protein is CASTIRGYGYTF.